This T cell receptor (beta chain) derives from a study of blood T cell repertoires in COVID-19. Trimming took 7 bases from V and 8 from J, leaving 12 bases between them. Germline lookup yields CDR1 SNHLY and CDR2 FYNNEI. This CDR3 contains 12 residues. Using immunoSEQ multiplex PCR, the repertoire was profiled, and TCRdb retains in-frame clones only, with some absent. The sample shows about 190,000 clones, 60% to 80% of them seen only once. The chain employs TRBV2 and TRBJ2-1; D is possibly TRBD2 (6 bases). The origin of this receptor is a man aged 55 to 70 with active or convalescent COVID-19. The sequencing input was peripheral blood. The CDR3 sequence: CASMGGGDEQFF. Written as DNA, the CDR3 is TGTGCCAGCATGGGCGGAGGGGATGAGCAGTTCTTC.